This entry lists 27 T cell receptor beta chains sequenced from one sample in a study of cytomegalovirus exposure and HLA in healthy donors. PCR employed 60 Vbeta and 13 Jbeta primers. Profiling relied on immunoSEQ multiplex PCR, and the TCRdb table lists in-frame clones only, not all of them. Among more than 85,000 clones listed, under 80% were seen once. The material sequenced was PBMCs. The source of these receptors is a woman younger than 35 in good health and CMV-seropositive.

This clone was observed once. The chain recombines TRBV7-5 with TRBJ2-2; the listed D gene, TRBD2, was not tested against the DNA. TRBV7-5 is a documented pseudogene. The CDR3 consists of 16 residues. CDR3 bases: TGTGCCAGAAGCATCTATGGGCCCGGGAGGATCGGGGAGCTGTTTTTT. Protein: CARSIYGPGRIGELFF.

The chain has TRBV28 and TRBJ1-5, with a weak D call TRBD1 (6 bases). V dropped 4 bases and J dropped 0 bases, with 16 bases sitting between them. The length of the CDR3 is 17 residues. Germline assignment: CDR1 MDHEN and CDR2 SYDVKM. CDR3 bases: TGTGCCAGCAGTTCTTACCTCCACAGGGTTAGCAATCAGCCCCAGCATTTT. Translation gives CASSSYLHRVSNQPQHF.

The rearrangement uses TRBV30 and TRBJ2-7; maybe TRBD2 (6 bases). Germline assignment: CDR1 GTSNPN and CDR2 SVGIG (reference sequence). V lost 8 bases to trimming and J lost 3 bases, with 17 bases between them. The CDR3 is 13 amino acids. The CDR3 nucleotides read TGTGCCGGAACAAGGACGGGGGTCTACGAGCAGTACTTC. Amino acid sequence: CAGTRTGVYEQYF.

The CDR3 DNA reads TGTGCCAGCAGCTTAGTAGCGGCTAGCACAGATACGCAGTATTTT. It specifies CASSLVAASTDTQYF. V is TRBV7-2 and J is TRBJ2-3; TRBD2 is a possible D gene (6 bases). V lost 1 base to trimming and J lost 0 bases, with 8 bases between them. The CDR3 has 15 amino acids. Germline loops: CDR1 SGHTA, CDR2 FQGNSA.

This chain connects TRBV7-2 to TRBJ1-5; 7 bases match TRBD1. Germline V gene sequence: CDR1 SGHTA, CDR2 FQGNSA. V was pared by 2 bases and J by 5 bases, with 9 bases of the junction left unmatched. CDR3 length: 16 amino acids. The DNA for the CDR3 is TGTGCCAGCAGCTTAACAGGGCAGGGGGGTTATCAGCCCCAGCATTTT. Its protein product is CASSLTGQGGYQPQHF.

V gene TRBV13 combines with J gene TRBJ1-2, with D maybe TRBD1 (5 bases). CDR1 and CDR2 from the germline V gene are PRHDT and FYEKMQ (reference sequence). Trimming shortened V by 5 bases and J by 3 bases, and 13 bases separated the two germline ends. This CDR3 is built from 14 residues. CDR3 amino acids: CASSQIRVDYGYTF. The CDR3 DNA sequence: TGTGCCAGCAGCCAAATCAGGGTAGACTATGGCTACACCTTC. Based on the CDR3 plus reference TRBV13 and TRBJ1-2, the full variable domain is AAGVIQSPRHLIKEKRETATLKCYPIPRHDTVYWYQQGPGQDPQFLISFYEKMQSDKGSIPDRFSAQQFSDYHSELNMSSLELGDSALYFCASSQIRVDYGYTFGSGTRLTVV.

The chain is built from TRBV28 and TRBJ2-7; a weak D match, TRBD1 (6 bases). Germline V lookup: CDR1 MDHEN, CDR2 SYDVKM. The CDR3 has 14 residues. The V gene lost 5 bases and the J gene lost 4 bases, with 15 bases spanning the gap. The CDR3 loop reads CASSPHGDIYEQYF. CDR3 nucleotide sequence: TGTGCCAGCAGTCCCCACGGGGACATATACGAGCAGTACTTC.

This clone was counted a single time. The chain is built from TRBV6-4 and TRBJ2-7; 10 nucleotides agree with TRBD2. Per the germline V gene, CDR1 is MRHNA and CDR2 is SNTAGT. After removal of 1 base from V and 3 bases from J, the junction contained 6 bases not matched to a gene. CDR3 length equals 16 residues. CDR3 in amino acids: CASSDFGTSDIYEQYF. The CDR3 bases are TGTGCCAGCAGTGACTTCGGGACTAGCGACATCTACGAGCAGTACTTC.

This clone was counted a few times. The chain is built from TRBV5-6 and TRBJ2-5; 10 nucleotides match TRBD2. Trimming cost V 2 bases and J 7 bases; bases outside gene matches: 8. Germline CDR1 SGHDT, CDR2 YYEEEE. This CDR3 has 15 amino acids. The CDR3 region is CASSLGLAARGTQYF. In nucleotides, the CDR3 is TGTGCCAGCAGCTTAGGACTAGCGGCCCGGGGGACCCAGTACTTC.

V usage is TRBV14 and J usage is TRBJ2-7, with TRBD1 matching over 9 bases. The junction had 11 bases not matched to a gene; V was cut back by 3 bases and J by 2 bases. The CDR3 has 17 residues. The V gene's germline CDR1 is SGHDN and CDR2 FVKESK. The CDR3 protein is CASSHRDRAGRAYEQYF. The CDR3 DNA follows: TGTGCCAGCAGCCATCGGGACAGGGCAGGGCGGGCCTACGAGCAGTACTTC.

V gene TRBV9 combines with J gene TRBJ2-1, with TRBD2 matching over 10 bases. In germline, CDR1 is SGDLS, CDR2 YYNGEE. The V gene end was trimmed by 0 bases and the J gene end by 0 bases; junction bases not matched to a gene: 9. The CDR3 consists of 19 residues. CDR3 sequence: CASSVARLAGALSYNEQFF. The CDR3 DNA sequence: TGTGCCAGCAGCGTAGCACGGCTAGCGGGAGCGCTCTCCTACAATGAGCAGTTCTTC.

The chain links TRBV21-1 to TRBJ2-3; the DNA was not used to check the table's D call, TRBD1. TRBV21-1 is designated a pseudogene. The CDR3 consists of 16 residues. The DNA of the CDR3 is TGTGCCAGCAGCTCGAGGAAGGACAGGGGCACAGATACGCAGTATTTT. Protein: CASSSRKDRGTDTQYF.

The chain has TRBV27 and TRBJ1-1, with D tentatively TRBD1 (6 bases). Trimming left V 4 bases short and J 6 bases short, with 15 bases between. The CDR3 sequence is 14 residues long. Germline CDR1 reads MNHEY; CDR2 reads SMNVEV (reference sequence). In DNA, the CDR3 is TGTGCCAGCAGTTCTAAGACCGGACAGCCTGAAGCTTTCTTT. Protein product: CASSSKTGQPEAFF.

The V gene is TRBV7-9, the J gene TRBJ2-1, with D possibly TRBD1 on 5 matching bases. Germline V gives CDR1 SEHNR, CDR2 FQNEAQ (reference sequence). Trimming removed 1 base at V and 2 bases at J, with 9 bases between. The CDR3 sequence is 15 residues long. In nucleotides, the CDR3 is TGTGCCAGCAGCTTAGGACCAGGGCCCTACAATGAGCAGTTCTTC. This gives the protein CASSLGPGPYNEQFF.

V is TRBV19 and J is TRBJ2-7; possible D gene TRBD2, 6 bases. The CDR3 sequence is 15 residues long. CDR1 LNHDA and CDR2 SQIVND come from the germline V gene (reference sequence). V was shortened by 0 bases and J by 2 bases, with 11 bases between the two germline ends. The CDR3 nucleotides are TGTGCCAGTAGTATAGAAGGAGGGGACCCCTACGAGCAGTACTTC. Translating gives CASSIEGGDPYEQYF.

This rearrangement joins TRBV4-1 to TRBJ2-3, with 8 bases matching TRBD1. Germline loops: CDR1 MGHRA, CDR2 YSYEKL. The CDR3 has 15 amino acids. The J segment lost 2 bases and the V segment lost 4 bases, leaving 5 bases of the junction unmatched. The CDR3: CASSRSGGDTDTQYF. CDR3 in DNA: TGCGCCAGCAGCCGATCAGGGGGCGACACAGATACGCAGTATTTT.

The chain combines TRBV6-6 with TRBJ2-3; D perhaps matches TRBD2 (5 bases). Trimming removed 0 bases from V and 11 bases from J, with 9 bases in between. The CDR3 extends over 12 amino acids. The germline V gene has CDR1 MNHNY and CDR2 SVGAGI (reference sequence). The CDR3 DNA sequence: TGTGCCAGCAGTTACTCTCTAGCCGAGCAGTATTTT. Encoded protein: CASSYSLAEQYF.

The chain joins TRBV6-9 to TRBJ2-1, with TRBD2 identical over 9 bases. The germline V gene encodes CDR1 MNHGY and CDR2 SVAAGI. The trim removed 7 bases at V and 2 bases at J, leaving 6 bases unmatched. The CDR3 sequence is 15 residues long. The CDR3 sequence: CASNQLAGPYNEQFF. The DNA of the CDR3 is TGTGCCAGCAACCAACTAGCGGGTCCCTACAATGAGCAGTTCTTC.

This clone was picked up a small number of times. Sequence at one end of the junction differs from germline and may be a read error. The V gene is TRBV4-2, the J gene TRBJ1-3; D call uncertain. This CDR3 spans 13 amino acids. Per germline, CDR1 LGHNA and CDR2 YNFKEQ. CDR3 sequence: CASSQEGLERPHF. The CDR3 nucleotides read TGTGCCAGCAGCCAAGAGGGCCTCGAAAGGCCACATTTT.

The J gene is TRBJ2-3, the V gene TRBV2; 13 nucleotides align to TRBD2. Germline loops: CDR1 SNHLY, CDR2 FYNNEI. The CDR3 runs to 18 residues. V shed 6 bases and J 6 bases; nucleotides not matched to a gene: 15. In nucleotides, the CDR3 is TGTGCCAGCAGGCACCGGACTAGCGGGAGAGGAGGACGCGATACGCAGTATTTT. It encodes CASRHRTSGRGGRDTQYF.

The gene calls are TRBV18 and TRBJ2-5; 7 bases align to TRBD2. CDR1 KGHSH and CDR2 LQKENI come from the germline V gene. Losses at the gene ends were 2 bases for V and 3 bases for J; bases not matched to a gene: 0. The CDR3 has 13 residues. Here the CDR3 reads CASSPGGEETQYF. The DNA for the CDR3 is TGTGCCAGCTCACCAGGGGGGGAAGAGACCCAGTACTTC.

The chain joins TRBV27 to TRBJ1-5; D is uncertain. Between the trimmed V and J ends, which lost 6 bases and 0 bases, there was a span of 9 bases. Per the germline V gene, CDR1 is MNHEY and CDR2 is SMNVEV (reference sequence). This CDR3 has 14 residues. CDR3 residues: CASRRSYSNQPQHF. The CDR3 coding sequence is TGTGCCAGCAGGAGGAGTTATAGCAATCAGCCCCAGCATTTT.

The V gene is TRBV7-2, the J gene TRBJ2-7; no reliable D call. Per germline, CDR1 SGHTA and CDR2 FQGNSA. The CDR3 spans 11 residues. Trimming pared 5 bases from V and 3 bases from J, leaving 5 bases between. CDR3 protein: CASSPHYEQYF. DNA for the CDR3: TGTGCCAGCAGCCCCCACTACGAGCAGTACTTC.

This clone was observed once. The CDR3 region is CASSRDRGGDQPQHF. The CDR3 bases are TGTGCCAGCAGCCGTGACAGGGGAGGGGATCAGCCCCAGCATTTT. The chain combines TRBV7-2 with TRBJ1-5; 8 positions match TRBD1. J gave up 5 bases and V 5 bases, and 8 bases lay outside the gene matches. Per the germline V gene, CDR1 is SGHTA and CDR2 is FQGNSA. The CDR3 loop spans 15 amino acids.

This chain joins TRBV7-2 and TRBJ2-1; the D is unclear. This CDR3 is built from 16 residues. The V gene's germline CDR1 is SGHTA and CDR2 FQGNSA. V was pared by 1 base and J by 3 bases, with 13 bases between. Written as DNA, the CDR3 is TGTGCCAGCAGCTTAGGAGGTAGCTCCCTCTACAATGAGCAGTTCTTC. Residues: CASSLGGSSLYNEQFF.

This chain links TRBV7-3 with TRBJ2-7, with 8 bases fitting TRBD2. From germline, CDR1 is SGHTA and CDR2 FQGTGA. After removal of 5 bases from V and 5 bases from J, the junction contained 11 bases not matched to a gene. This CDR3 comprises 15 residues. CDR3 loop: CASSPAAAGVHEQYF. In nucleotides, the CDR3 is TGTGCCAGCAGCCCCGCGGCAGCGGGAGTCCACGAGCAGTACTTC.

In this sample, this clone turned up many times. V is TRBV4-2 and J is TRBJ2-1, with 8 bases identical to TRBD2. CDR1 LGHNA and CDR2 YNFKEQ come from the germline V gene. V dropped 4 bases and J dropped 4; count of bases not matched to a gene: 9. This CDR3 is built from 16 residues. The CDR3 spells CASSRVTSAGYNEQFF. In nucleotides, the CDR3 is TGTGCCAGCAGCCGCGTGACTAGCGCGGGTTACAATGAGCAGTTCTTC.